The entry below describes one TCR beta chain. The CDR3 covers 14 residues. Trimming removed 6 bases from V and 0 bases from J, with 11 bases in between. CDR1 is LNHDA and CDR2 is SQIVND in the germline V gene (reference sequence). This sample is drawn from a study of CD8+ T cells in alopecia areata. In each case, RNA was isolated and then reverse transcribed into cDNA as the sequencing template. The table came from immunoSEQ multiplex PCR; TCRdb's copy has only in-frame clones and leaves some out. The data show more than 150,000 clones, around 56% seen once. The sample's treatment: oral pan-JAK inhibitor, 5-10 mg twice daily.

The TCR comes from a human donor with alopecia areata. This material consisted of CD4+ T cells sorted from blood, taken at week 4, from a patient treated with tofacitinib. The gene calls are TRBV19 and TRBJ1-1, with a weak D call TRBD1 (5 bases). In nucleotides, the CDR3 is TGTGCCAGTAGCCCGGGGGGGTTGAACACTGAAGCTTTCTTT. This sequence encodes CASSPGGLNTEAFF. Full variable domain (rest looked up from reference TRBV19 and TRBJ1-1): DGGITQSPKYLFRKEGQNVTLSCEQNLNHDAMYWYRQDPGQGLRLIYYSQIVNDFQKGDIAEGYSVSREKKESFPLTVTSAQKNPTAFYLCASSPGGLNTEAFFGQGTRLTVV.